These 24 T cell receptor beta chains came from one sample sequenced in a study of blood T cell repertoires in COVID-19. TCRdb's table, derived via immunoSEQ multiplex PCR, lists solely in-frame clones and lacks some. This repertoire shows about 160,000 clones, around 84% found once; its top ten account for under 9.5%. The sequenced sample consisted of PBMCs or T cells enriched from blood (not recorded which). These TCRs come from a man aged 50-59 years who had recovered from COVID-19.

The V call is TRBV5-1, the J call TRBJ2-1, with TRBD2 matching 9 bases. Germline CDR1 SGHRS, CDR2 YFSETQ. This CDR3 has 13 amino acids. The V and J ends lost 4 bases and 12 bases, in that order; junction bases with no gene match: 8. The CDR3 sequence: CASSGRLADGQFF. The CDR3 DNA follows: TGCGCCAGCAGCGGGCGACTAGCGGATGGGCAGTTCTTC.

This clone was counted between two and nine times. This chain joins TRBV7-3 and TRBJ2-1; possible D gene TRBD2, 7 bases. Germline lookup yields CDR1 SGHTA and CDR2 FQGTGA. The CDR3 extends over 16 amino acids. Deletions cut 1 base from V and 0 bases from J, with 10 bases between. The CDR3: CASSLIGGVSYNEQFF. For the CDR3, the DNA is TGTGCCAGCAGCTTAATAGGGGGGGTCTCCTACAATGAGCAGTTCTTC.

This clone was seen more than once but under ten times. The chain joins TRBV25-1 to TRBJ1-6; TRBD1 is a possible D gene (5 bases). Germline-derived CDR1 and CDR2 are MGHDK and SYGVNS. Trimming removed 4 bases from V and 3 bases from J, with 16 bases in between. CDR3 length: 17 residues. CDR3: CASSAHSDSYYNSPLHF. CDR3 bases: TGTGCCAGCAGTGCCCATTCCGACAGCTACTATAATTCACCCCTCCACTTT.

In DNA, the CDR3 is TGTGCCTGGAGTGCCACCACAGGGGGAAATTCACCCCTCCACTTT. Protein: CAWSATTGGNSPLHF. The rearrangement uses TRBV30 and TRBJ1-6, with 8 bases that match TRBD1. The CDR3 totals 15 residues. Germline V gene data show CDR1 as GTSNPN and CDR2 as SVGIG (reference sequence). V shed 1 base, J shed 7 bases, and the junction held 6 bases outside the gene matches.

This chain connects TRBV3-1 (or the pseudogene TRBV3-2) to TRBJ2-5, with 10 bases fitting TRBD2. The CDR3 totals 18 residues. Germline CDR1 is LGHDT and CDR2 is YNNKEL (reference sequence). Germline trimming cut 4 bases from V and 2 bases from J; bases unmatched to any gene: 13. CDR3 protein: CASSRPGTSVGGQETQYF. The CDR3 DNA sequence: TGTGCCAGCAGCCGTCCCGGGACTAGCGTGGGGGGACAAGAGACCCAGTACTTC.

The DNA for the CDR3 is TGTGCCAGTATGCTAGCGGGAGTCCAAGAGACCCAGTACTTC. The encoded protein is CASMLAGVQETQYF. The chain is built from TRBV6-5 and TRBJ2-5, with 10 nucleotides matching TRBD2. The V gene end was trimmed by 9 bases and the J gene end by 1 base; junction bases not matched to a gene: 5. There are 14 residues in the CDR3. Germline CDR1 and CDR2: MNHEY and SVGAGI.

This clone has only one observation. The V call is TRBV25-1, the J call TRBJ1-1; D not resolved. The CDR3 contains 17 residues. V lost 0 bases to trimming and J lost 1 base, with 15 bases between them. CDR1 is MGHDK, CDR2 SYGVNS, per germline. This CDR3 is CASSEYSSVLRNTEAFF. In DNA, the CDR3 is TGTGCCAGCAGTGAATATTCGTCGGTATTGCGGAACACTGAAGCTTTCTTT.

This chain uses TRBV7-9 with TRBJ1-3; 8 nucleotides match TRBD1. V dropped 2 bases and J dropped 2; count of bases not matched to a gene: 2. This CDR3 region has 15 residues. Germline lookup yields CDR1 SEHNR and CDR2 FQNEAQ (reference sequence). CDR3: CASSLQGAPGNTIYF. CDR3 bases: TGTGCCAGCAGCTTACAGGGGGCGCCTGGAAACACCATATATTTT.

This sequence joins TRBV7-9 and TRBJ1-1; tentatively, D is TRBD1 (5 bases). Per the germline V gene, CDR1 is SEHNR and CDR2 is FQNEAQ (reference sequence). The V gene lost 1 base and the J gene lost 1 base, with 7 bases spanning the gap. This CDR3 contains 14 residues. In DNA form, the CDR3 reads TGTGCCAGCAGCTTAGTAACAGGGAACACTGAAGCTTTCTTT. This sequence encodes CASSLVTGNTEAFF.

The CDR3 nucleotides read TGTGCCATTAGGACAAGAACAGAGAACAATGAGCAGTTCTTC. Its protein product is CAIRTRTENNEQFF. The gene calls are TRBV2 and TRBJ2-1; possibly TRBD1 for D (5 bases). The CDR3 runs 14 residues. CDR1 and CDR2 (germline): SNHLY, FYNNEI. V gave up 10 bases and J gave up 5 bases, with 18 bases separating them. Combining the CDR3 with reference TRBV2 and TRBJ2-1 gives the whole variable domain EPEVTQTPSHQVTQMGQEVILRCVPISNHLYFYWYRQILGQKVEFLVSFYNNEISEKSEIFDDQFSVERPDGSNFTLKIRSTKLEDSAMYFCAIRTRTENNEQFFGPGTRLTVL.

The gene calls are TRBV21-1 and TRBJ1-2; no check of the table's D call, TRBD1, against the DNA was made. TRBV21-1 is termed a pseudogene. The CDR3 loop spans 15 amino acids. Here the CDR3 DNA reads TGTGCCAGCAGCAAAAACAGGTGCCGAGGCTATGGCTACACCTTC. Residues: CASSKNRCRGYGYTF.

The rearrangement uses TRBV4-3 and TRBJ2-1; 12 bases fit TRBD1. This CDR3 is built from 17 residues. V was pared by 2 bases and J by 8 bases, with 10 bases of the junction left unmatched. Per the germline V gene, CDR1 is LGHNA and CDR2 is YSLEER. DNA of the CDR3: TGCGCCAGCAGCCAACAAAGAGGGACAGGGGGCATCGATGAGCAGTTCTTC. Its translation is CASSQQRGTGGIDEQFF.

The V call is TRBV5-4, the J call TRBJ1-1; 9 nucleotides line up with TRBD1. The ends lost 5 bases at V and 6 bases at J; junction bases unmatched: 11. Per the germline V gene, CDR1 is SGHNT and CDR2 is YYREEE (reference sequence). The length of the CDR3 is 15 residues. The CDR3 DNA is TGTGCCAGCAGACGGGGACAGGGTGGCATTCCTGAAGCTTTCTTT. It encodes CASRRGQGGIPEAFF.

The V call is TRBV7-8, the J call TRBJ2-4; 7 bases are shared with TRBD2. The CDR3 spans 17 residues. The junction had 9 bases not matched to a gene; V was cut back by 4 bases and J by 0 bases. From germline, CDR1 is SGHVS and CDR2 FQNEAQ. The DNA for the CDR3 is TGTGCCAGCAGCTCCCACGGGGGGTCCTTAGCCAAAAACATTCAGTACTTC. It specifies CASSSHGGSLAKNIQYF.

This chain connects TRBV2 to TRBJ1-5, with a tentative D call TRBD1 (5 bases). Germline CDR1 reads SNHLY; CDR2 reads FYNNEI. V was clipped by 4 bases and J by 0 bases, with 7 bases between them. The CDR3 runs to 14 residues. In DNA form, the CDR3 reads TGTGCCAGCAGTGGACAGTATAGCAATCAGCCCCAGCATTTT. It translates to CASSGQYSNQPQHF. The whole variable domain, filled in from reference TRBV2 and TRBJ1-5, reads EPEVTQTPSHQVTQMGQEVILRCVPISNHLYFYWYRQILGQKVEFLVSFYNNEISEKSEIFDDQFSVERPDGSNFTLKIRSTKLEDSAMYFCASSGQYSNQPQHFGDGTRLSIL.

This chain joins TRBV7-9 and TRBJ1-2; 9 bases agree with TRBD1. The V and J ends lost 7 bases and 4 bases, in that order; junction bases with no gene match: 10. CDR1 and CDR2 (germline): SEHNR, FQNEAQ (reference sequence). The CDR3 extends over 15 amino acids. CDR3 nucleotide sequence: TGTGCCAGCACCCAACAGGGGGCGCAGTCCTATGGCTACACCTTC. Encoded protein: CASTQQGAQSYGYTF.

The CDR3 sequence: CASSIELSVYNEQFF. CDR3 nucleotide sequence: TGTGCCAGTAGTATTGAACTATCGGTATACAATGAGCAGTTCTTC. V gene TRBV19 combines with J gene TRBJ2-1; D gene unclear. This CDR3 is 15 amino acids long. The germline CDR1 and CDR2 sequences are LNHDA and SQIVND (reference sequence). Trimming shortened V by 3 bases and J by 4 bases, and 13 bases separated the two germline ends.

The J gene is TRBJ2-1, the V gene TRBV7-2, with D perhaps matching TRBD2 (5 bases). The germline gives CDR1 SGHTA, CDR2 FQGNSA. This CDR3 has 14 amino acids. Trimming left V 4 bases short and J 5 bases short, with 12 bases between. CDR3 sequence: CASSSRTGNNEQFF. The DNA of the CDR3 is TGTGCCAGCAGCTCAAGGACGGGAAACAATGAGCAGTTCTTC. Complete variable domain (other parts from reference TRBV7-2 and TRBJ2-1): GAGVSQSPSNKVTEKGKDVELRCDPISGHTALYWYRQSLGQGLEFLIYFQGNSAPDKSGLPSDRFSAERTGGSVSTLTIQRTQQEDSAVYLCASSSRTGNNEQFFGPGTRLTVL.

This rearrangement joins TRBV7-2 to TRBJ2-3, with D possibly matching TRBD2 (6 bases). Trimming took 5 bases from V and 2 from J, leaving 14 bases between them. This CDR3 spans 15 amino acids. Per the germline V gene, CDR1 is SGHTA and CDR2 is FQGNSA. The CDR3 DNA reads as TGTGCCAGCAGCACTCCGGGACTTCCCACAGATACGCAGTATTTT. Residues: CASSTPGLPTDTQYF.

This clone was picked up one time. The V gene is TRBV12-5, the J gene TRBJ2-6; no clear D gene. Germline V gene sequence: CDR1 LGHNT, CDR2 FRNRAP. The CDR3 covers 15 residues. Deletions cut 4 bases from V and 0 bases from J, with 7 bases between. The CDR3 DNA follows: TGTGCTAGTGGTTCCCCAGGCTCTGGGGCCAACGTCCTGACTTTC. Protein: CASGSPGSGANVLTF.

This clone appeared a single time. J is TRBJ1-5 and V is TRBV27; 7 bases align to TRBD1. V shed 6 bases and J 6 bases; nucleotides not matched to a gene: 2. In germline, CDR1 is MNHEY, CDR2 SMNVEV (reference sequence). The CDR3 spans 12 residues. The CDR3 is CASSRGIQPQHF. CDR3 nucleotide sequence: TGTGCCAGCAGCAGGGGGATTCAGCCCCAGCATTTT.

CDR3 sequence (DNA): TGCAGCGTTGAAGCCAGAGGCACTGAAGCTTTCTTT. It yields the protein CSVEARGTEAFF. The chain employs TRBV29-1 and TRBJ1-1; D ambiguous. V shed 1 base and J shed 4 bases, with 7 bases lying between them. CDR3 length: 12 residues. Per the germline V gene, CDR1 is SQVTM and CDR2 is ANQGSEA.

The V and J genes are TRBV10-3 and TRBJ1-2; 9 nucleotides line up with TRBD1. Germline trimming cut 8 bases from V and 1 base from J; bases unmatched to any gene: 8. This CDR3 spans 15 amino acids. Germline loops: CDR1 ENHRY, CDR2 SYGVKD. CDR3 DNA sequence: TGTGCCATCGCCGGGACAGGGTCGAGTAACTATGGCTACACCTTC. Protein sequence: CAIAGTGSSNYGYTF.

The chain employs TRBV7-3 and TRBJ2-3; D unresolved. CDR1 and CDR2 from the germline V gene are SGHTA and FQGTGA. The CDR3 is made up of 15 amino acids. Trimming pared 3 bases from V and 1 base from J, leaving 11 bases between. The CDR3 nucleotides are TGTGCCAGCAGCTTTTTTGCCATAGGCACAGATACGCAGTATTTT. The encoded protein is CASSFFAIGTDTQYF.